The 8 T cell receptor beta chains in this list originate from one sample, sequenced in a study of blood T cell repertoires in COVID-19. The assay was immunoSEQ multiplex PCR, and TCRdb's table has in-frame clones only and misses some. The sample contains a few hundred thousand clones, 75% to 90% of which appear only once. Sequenced material: peripheral blood. All receptors come from a woman in her sixties with acute or convalescent COVID-19.

The CDR3 DNA reads TGTGCCAGCAGATTGGGGGGGGCGAACACCGGGGAGCTGTTTTTT. Protein product: CASRLGGANTGELFF. The V call is TRBV7-8, the J call TRBJ2-2; TRBD2 matches at 7 bases. Germline CDR1 SGHVS, CDR2 FQNEAQ. The CDR3 extends over 15 amino acids. V lost 6 bases and J lost 0; bases outside the gene matches: 4.

In its sample, this clone was seen a few times. This chain joins TRBV7-3 and TRBJ2-2; D is perhaps TRBD2 (7 bases). The CDR3 runs 17 residues. The germline V gene has CDR1 SGHTA and CDR2 FQGTGA. V dropped 1 base and J dropped 5 bases, with 17 bases sitting between them. CDR3 coding DNA: TGTGCCAGCAGCTTAAAAGGTGCGGGGGCGACGACCGGGGAGCTGTTTTTT. The encoded protein is CASSLKGAGATTGELFF.

The rearrangement joins TRBV5-1 to TRBJ2-3; 13 positions agree with TRBD2. Trimming took 2 bases from V and 4 from J; bases not matched to a gene: 4. CDR3 length equals 16 residues. The germline V gene encodes CDR1 SGHRS and CDR2 YFSETQ. CDR3 region: CASSLTGLAGADTQYF. The CDR3 bases are TGCGCCAGCAGCTTAACCGGACTAGCGGGAGCAGATACGCAGTATTTT.

The rearrangement links TRBV28 to TRBJ1-1, with D unresolved. The length of the CDR3 is 15 residues. Germline V lookup: CDR1 MDHEN, CDR2 SYDVKM. With 4 bases removed from V and 0 bases from J, the gap between germline ends came to 12 bases. CDR3 DNA sequence: TGTGCCAGCAGTTCGCAAGGACTGATGAACACTGAAGCTTTCTTT. This encodes CASSSQGLMNTEAFF.

The gene calls are TRBV29-1 and TRBJ2-1; 7 bases fit TRBD2. Germline values: CDR1 SQVTM, CDR2 ANQGSEA. This CDR3 has 14 residues. With 6 bases clipped from V and 15 bases from J, the junction kept 20 bases outside the gene matches. The CDR3 DNA reads as TGCAGCGTCGGGTCCTCTAGCGGATCGGTCACAGGGTTCTTC. Protein product: CSVGSSSGSVTGFF.

This chain's CDR3 is CASSLEQLGNTIYF. In DNA form, the CDR3 reads TGTGCCAGCAGCTTAGAACAGCTAGGAAACACCATATATTTT. V gene TRBV7-9 combines with J gene TRBJ1-3, with unresolved D. The germline V and J ends were trimmed by 1 base and 4 bases, with 8 bases remaining between them. Germline CDR1 SEHNR, CDR2 FQNEAQ (reference sequence). This CDR3 spans 14 amino acids.

This clone was seen more than once but under ten times. This rearrangement joins TRBV27 to TRBJ2-7; D gene ambiguous. Trimming removed 4 bases at V and 4 bases at J, with 20 bases between. Germline V gives CDR1 MNHEY, CDR2 SMNVEV (reference sequence). The CDR3 runs 16 residues. CDR3 in DNA: TGTGCCAGCAGTTCTCTCGGGTCTCAAGGAAGGTACGAGCAGTACTTC. It encodes CASSSLGSQGRYEQYF.

The genes are TRBV27 and TRBJ1-5; perhaps TRBD1 as D (6 bases). This CDR3 spans 16 amino acids. Germline lookup yields CDR1 MNHEY and CDR2 SMNVEV (reference sequence). V shed 2 bases and J shed 4 bases, with 15 bases lying between them. CDR3: CASSLAGGPGNQPQHF. The CDR3 nucleotides are TGTGCCAGCAGTTTAGCGGGGGGGCCGGGTAATCAGCCCCAGCATTTT.